The 32 T cell receptor beta chains given below trace back to one sample, sequenced in a study of blood T cell repertoires in COVID-19. Repertoires were generated with immunoSEQ multiplex PCR, while TCRdb's copy carries only in-frame clones and drops some. The table lists around 250,000 clones, 65% to 85% of them singletons. Material for sequencing was peripheral blood. Receptors were obtained from a man at least 80 years old with acute or convalescent COVID-19.

This chain connects TRBV18 to TRBJ1-2, with D unclear. This CDR3 is built from 13 residues. Germline CDR1 KGHSH, CDR2 LQKENI. V was cut by 3 bases and J by 8 bases, with 13 bases left in between. The DNA of the CDR3 is TGTGCCAGCTCACCCGGGGATACCGCCGGCTACACCTTC. It encodes CASSPGDTAGYTF.

The chain is built from TRBV20-1 and TRBJ2-7; 7 bases align to TRBD1. There are 15 residues in the CDR3. Looked up from germline, CDR1 is DFQATT and CDR2 is SNEGSKA (reference sequence). V dropped 3 bases and J dropped 0; count of bases not matched to a gene: 8. CDR3 in amino acids: CSASDRQGGSYEQYF. CDR3 sequence (DNA): TGCAGTGCTAGTGACAGACAGGGCGGCTCCTACGAGCAGTACTTC.

The rearrangement joins TRBV11-2 to TRBJ2-2, with D perhaps TRBD1 (5 bases). This CDR3 comprises 16 residues. CDR1 and CDR2 from the germline V gene are SGHAT and FQNNGV. Between the trimmed V and J ends, which lost 3 bases and 0 bases, there was a span of 11 bases. CDR3 nucleotides: TGTGCCAGCAGCTTGCTGACAGCAACGAACACCGGGGAGCTGTTTTTT. As protein: CASSLLTATNTGELFF.

This chain links TRBV6-1 with TRBJ1-2; D ambiguous. Germline CDR1 and CDR2: MNHNS and SASEGT. Between the trimmed V and J ends, which lost 0 bases and 2 bases, there was a span of 13 bases. The CDR3 length is 16 residues. CDR3 sequence: CASSEATGGGNYGYTF. The DNA of the CDR3 is TGTGCCAGCAGTGAAGCGACCGGCGGCGGAAACTATGGCTACACCTTC.

The J gene is TRBJ2-3, the V gene TRBV10-2; no firm D call. The germline V gene has CDR1 WSHSY and CDR2 SAAADI. V lost 7 bases and J 2 bases, leaving 16 bases between the germline ends. CDR3 size: 15 residues. The CDR3 loop is CASKVAGDSTDTQYF. The CDR3 DNA is TGCGCCAGCAAGGTGGCCGGAGACTCCACAGATACGCAGTATTTT.

The V gene is TRBV11-3, the J gene TRBJ2-1; D is ambiguous. The V gene lost 1 base and the J gene lost 10 bases, with 8 bases spanning the gap. This CDR3 contains 12 residues. Germline-derived CDR1 and CDR2 are SGHNT and YENEEA. The CDR3 DNA sequence: TGTGCCAGCAGCTTAGGTCGCGGCGAGCAGTTCTTC. As protein: CASSLGRGEQFF.

The chain uses TRBV9 and TRBJ1-3; D gene unclear. The length of the CDR3 is 13 residues. Trimming cost V 8 bases and J 2 bases, with 11 bases left between them. CDR1 is SGDLS and CDR2 is YYNGEE in the germline V gene. The CDR3 DNA is TGTGCCAGTTCTGTCAGTGCTGGAAACACCATATATTTT. As protein: CASSVSAGNTIYF.

The chain links TRBV23-1 to TRBJ2-4; the match to TRBD2 covers 10 bases. TRBV23-1 qualifies as an ORF whose function is uncertain. The CDR3 loop spans 16 amino acids. Trimming at V came to 3 bases and at J to 5 bases, leaving 7 bases not matched to a gene. The CDR3 nucleotides are TGCGCCAGCAGTCAGCAAGAACTAGCGGGACAAAACATTCAGTACTTC. This codes for CASSQQELAGQNIQYF.

This chain uses TRBV5-4 with TRBJ2-1, with 15 nucleotides matching TRBD2. CDR1 and CDR2 from the germline V gene are SGHNT and YYREEE (reference sequence). The CDR3 contains 16 residues. The V and J ends lost 1 base and 8 bases, in that order; junction bases with no gene match: 4. In nucleotides, the CDR3 is TGTGCCAGCAGCTTGACTAGGACTAGCGGGGGGGATGAGCAGTTCTTC. Translation: CASSLTRTSGGDEQFF.

The chain carries TRBV19 and TRBJ2-5; D is perhaps TRBD1 (6 bases). Per the germline V gene, CDR1 is LNHDA and CDR2 is SQIVND (reference sequence). V shed 8 bases and J shed 3 bases, with 16 bases lying between them. The CDR3 covers 14 residues. CDR3 amino acids: CASGDRNNEETQYF. For the CDR3, the DNA is TGTGCCAGTGGAGACAGGAACAATGAAGAGACCCAGTACTTC.

The J gene is TRBJ1-5, the V gene TRBV4-2; the match to TRBD1 covers 10 bases. Germline loops: CDR1 LGHNA, CDR2 YNFKEQ. V was clipped by 1 base and J by 1 base; unmatched bases: 4. The CDR3 contains 17 residues. The CDR3 DNA is TGTGCCAGCAGCCAAGGGGACAGGGGTTGGAGCAATCAGCCCCAGCATTTT. As protein: CASSQGDRGWSNQPQHF.

The chain employs TRBV4-1 and TRBJ2-1; 10 nucleotides agree with TRBD2. Unmatched junction bases numbered 3, after V lost 1 base and J lost 0 bases. Per germline, CDR1 MGHRA and CDR2 YSYEKL. The CDR3 has 17 amino acids. CDR3: CASSQGTSGRSYNEQFF. CDR3 nucleotide sequence: TGCGCCAGCAGCCAAGGGACTAGCGGTCGCTCCTACAATGAGCAGTTCTTC.

The chain employs TRBV4-1 and TRBJ1-1; no reliable D call. The CDR3 runs to 18 residues. Germline assignment: CDR1 MGHRA and CDR2 YSYEKL. V dropped 0 bases and J dropped 0 bases, with 17 bases sitting between them. The CDR3 DNA reads as TGCGCCAGCAGCCAAGATCCAGGAGATGAGGGCATGAACACTGAAGCTTTCTTT. It codes for CASSQDPGDEGMNTEAFF.

This clone was counted ten times or more. Additional DNA sequences in this sample encode the identical CDR3. The chain uses TRBV19 and TRBJ2-7; 9 bases map to TRBD2. V shed 1 base, J shed 5 bases, and the junction held 0 bases outside the gene matches. From germline, CDR1 is LNHDA and CDR2 SQIVND (reference sequence). There are 13 residues in the CDR3. The CDR3 region is CASSIASGDEQYF. In nucleotides, the CDR3 is TGTGCCAGTAGTATAGCTAGCGGGGACGAGCAGTACTTC.

The J gene is TRBJ1-2, the V gene TRBV18; D is unclear. This CDR3 has 11 residues. The V gene lost 5 bases and the J gene lost 4 bases, with 5 bases spanning the gap. The V gene's germline CDR1 is KGHSH and CDR2 LQKENI. CDR3 sequence: CASSSTYGYTF. DNA for the CDR3: TGTGCCAGCTCAAGCACCTATGGCTACACCTTC.

The chain has TRBV2 and TRBJ1-1; a possible D gene is TRBD1 (6 bases). This CDR3 has 14 residues. CDR1 is SNHLY, CDR2 FYNNEI, per germline. The V and J ends lost 7 bases and 1 base respectively, with 13 bases between them. The CDR3 spells CASTGQSQNTEAFF. In DNA, the CDR3 is TGTGCCAGCACGGGACAAAGCCAGAACACTGAAGCTTTCTTT.

The gene calls are TRBV7-2 and TRBJ2-3; possible D gene TRBD1, 5 bases. Germline-derived CDR1 and CDR2 are SGHTA and FQGNSA. Trimming took off 4 bases at V and 5 bases at J, with 22 bases between the two ends. The CDR3 length is 17 residues. CDR3 nucleotide sequence: TGTGCCAGCAGCTCCTCCGCGCTAAGCCTAGGGGTAGATACGCAGTATTTT. Protein sequence: CASSSSALSLGVDTQYF.

This chain connects TRBV5-1 to TRBJ2-2; a possible D gene is TRBD1 (5 bases). Trimming left V 0 bases short and J 2 bases short, with 11 bases between. The CDR3 consists of 16 residues. CDR1 is SGHRS and CDR2 is YFSETQ in the germline V gene. As DNA, the CDR3 is TGCGCCAGCAGCTTGGCCCCAGGGCGTAACACCGGGGAGCTGTTTTTT. Its translation is CASSLAPGRNTGELFF.

This chain joins TRBV6-2 or TRBV6-3 and TRBJ2-2; D unclear. Germline-derived CDR1 and CDR2 are MNHEY and SVGEGT. V lost 1 base and J lost 3, with 6 bases in between. The CDR3 is 14 amino acids. CDR3 residues: CASSYYKYTGELFF. The CDR3 nucleotides are TGTGCCAGCAGTTACTACAAATACACCGGGGAGCTGTTTTTT.

CDR3 sequence: CAWSDFGYGYTF. The CDR3 DNA follows: TGTGCCTGGAGTGACTTTGGCTATGGCTACACCTTC. The V gene is TRBV30, the J gene TRBJ1-2; D gene ambiguous. Germline lookup yields CDR1 GTSNPN and CDR2 SVGIG (reference sequence). The CDR3 sequence is 12 residues long. V was trimmed by 1 base and J by 4 bases, leaving 7 bases between them.

The chain is built from TRBV2 and TRBJ1-1, with TRBD1 as a possible D gene (5 bases). Germline V gives CDR1 SNHLY, CDR2 FYNNEI. This CDR3 has 12 amino acids. V lost 4 bases, J lost 10 bases, and 13 bases lay in between. The CDR3 coding sequence is TGTGCCAGCAGTGTTCTGGCAGGGCCAGCTTTCTTT. Residues: CASSVLAGPAFF.

This chain uses TRBV11-2 with TRBJ1-5; 8 bases map to TRBD1. The CDR3 loop spans 15 amino acids. Germline CDR1 reads SGHAT; CDR2 reads FQNNGV. Losses at the gene ends were 2 bases for V and 5 bases for J; bases not matched to a gene: 5. The CDR3 reads CASSLLQGADQPQHF. DNA of the CDR3: TGTGCCAGCAGCTTACTCCAGGGGGCTGATCAGCCCCAGCATTTT.

The CDR3 spells CATSTGGGNYQPQHF. Here the CDR3 DNA reads TGTGCCACCAGCACTGGGGGGGGAAATTATCAGCCCCAGCATTTT. The genes are TRBV24-1 and TRBJ1-5; possible D gene TRBD1, 5 bases. The germline CDR1 and CDR2 sequences are KGHDR and SFDVKD. CDR3 size: 15 residues. The ends were cut back, 7 bases at V and 5 bases at J, with 17 bases in the middle.

The V and J genes are TRBV5-1 and TRBJ2-7, with D possibly being TRBD1 (5 bases). Looked up from germline, CDR1 is SGHRS and CDR2 is YFSETQ. Trimming stripped 3 bases from V and 3 bases from J, with 19 bases between. The CDR3 totals 16 residues. The CDR3 reads CASSSQPDGHRYEQYF. The CDR3 DNA follows: TGCGCCAGCAGCTCACAACCGGACGGACACCGCTACGAGCAGTACTTC.

The rearrangement links TRBV7-9 to TRBJ1-3; 7 positions agree with TRBD1. Germline V lookup: CDR1 SEHNR, CDR2 FQNEAQ (reference sequence). This CDR3 is built from 15 residues. After removal of 8 bases from V and 0 bases from J, the junction contained 7 bases not matched to a gene. The CDR3 here is CASGQQGSSGNTIYF. The CDR3 DNA is TGTGCCAGCGGACAACAGGGGTCCTCTGGAAACACCATATATTTT.

The chain has TRBV7-2 and TRBJ2-3, with 8 bases fitting TRBD1. CDR3 length equals 17 residues. Germline CDR1 is SGHTA and CDR2 is FQGNSA. V trimming: 4 bases; J trimming: 0 bases; junction bases outside the gene matches: 9. CDR3 nucleotide sequence: TGTGCCAGCAGCTATGTCCGGGGGACAGGCAGCACAGATACGCAGTATTTT. Residues: CASSYVRGTGSTDTQYF.

The gene calls are TRBV28 and TRBJ2-2; 7 bases agree with TRBD2. V shed 6 bases, J shed 5 bases, and the junction held 15 bases outside the gene matches. There are 17 residues in the CDR3. CDR1 and CDR2 from the germline V gene are MDHEN and SYDVKM. The CDR3 is CASSQPPGLGATGELFF. For the CDR3, the DNA is TGTGCCAGCAGCCAACCCCCCGGACTAGGAGCTACCGGGGAGCTGTTTTTT.

The rearrangement joins TRBV4-1 to TRBJ2-1; 9 positions match TRBD2. The CDR3 covers 18 residues. Germline V gives CDR1 MGHRA, CDR2 YSYEKL. Trimming at V came to 5 bases and at J to 4 bases, leaving 15 bases not matched to a gene. The CDR3 reads CASSDAGKGTSFYNEQFF. The CDR3 nucleotides are TGCGCCAGCAGCGACGCCGGGAAAGGGACTAGCTTTTACAATGAGCAGTTCTTC.

In its sample, this clone was seen a few times. CDR3 nucleotide sequence: TGCGCCAGCAGCGCCGGGGGGAACACCGGGGAGCTGTTTTTT. This codes for CASSAGGNTGELFF. The rearrangement uses TRBV5-1 and TRBJ2-2, with D maybe TRBD2 (6 bases). Deletions cut 4 bases from V and 1 base from J, with 8 bases between. The CDR3 contains 14 residues. Germline CDR1 and CDR2: SGHRS and YFSETQ.

In DNA form, the CDR3 reads TGTGCCAGCTCGAACAACAGGGGGCATGATGAAAAACTGTTTTTT. Translated, it gives CASSNNRGHDEKLFF. J is TRBJ1-4 and V is TRBV18; TRBD1 matches at 9 bases. With V trimmed by 6 bases and J by 6 bases, 8 bases remained unmatched. Per germline, CDR1 KGHSH and CDR2 LQKENI. The CDR3 is 15 amino acids.

The chain is built from TRBV7-2 and TRBJ2-5, with a tentative D call TRBD1 (6 bases). Per the germline V gene, CDR1 is SGHTA and CDR2 is FQGNSA. V shed 0 bases and J shed 1 base, with 9 bases lying between them. CDR3 length: 15 residues. As DNA, the CDR3 is TGTGCCAGCAGCTTAGCGCAGGGGATCCAAGAGACCCAGTACTTC. Translation: CASSLAQGIQETQYF.

The rearrangement joins TRBV5-4 to TRBJ1-1, with D possibly matching TRBD1 (5 bases). The CDR3 sequence is 13 residues long. Germline lookup yields CDR1 SGHNT and CDR2 YYREEE (reference sequence). Trimming pared 3 bases from V and 7 bases from J, leaving 13 bases between. The CDR3 loop is CASSYMDNLEAFF. CDR3 sequence (DNA): TGTGCCAGCAGCTACATGGACAATCTTGAAGCTTTCTTT.